The 24 T cell receptor beta chains listed next were all sequenced from one sample in a study of Graves' ophthalmopathy and Graves' hyperthyroidism. From RNA, the CDR3 regions of TCR beta chains were amplified and sequenced. First-round RT-PCR used HTBI primers; second-round multiplex PCR followed. Each CDR3 protein gets one entry after TCRdb re-called the multiplex PCR reads with MiXCR. The profile shows hundreds of thousands of distinct CDR3 sequences, roughly 21% of them singletons. Sequenced material: peripheral blood. All receptors come from a woman aged 45-65 years with Graves' ophthalmopathy.

There are many counts of this clonotype. The chain employs TRBV19 and TRBJ2-7; the D gene could be TRBD1 or TRBD2 (5 bases each). This CDR3 region has 16 residues. The ends were cut back, 3 bases at V and 2 bases at J, with 17 bases in the middle. CDR1 and CDR2 (germline): LNHDA, SQIVND (reference sequence). The CDR3 coding sequence is TGTGCCAGTAGTATTCAGGTTAATGGGGGAACCTACGAGCAGTACTTC. Translation gives CASSIQVNGGTYEQYF.

This clonotype was recorded many times. CDR3 residues: CSARATLAKNIQYF. CDR3 coding DNA: TGCAGCGCCAGGGCAACCTTAGCCAAAAACATTCAGTACTTC. J is TRBJ2-4 and V is TRBV29-1, with D possibly being TRBD1 (5 bases). V gave up 7 bases and J gave up 0 bases, with 13 bases separating them. Germline CDR1 SQVTM, CDR2 ANQGSEA. The CDR3 covers 14 residues.

This clonotype was seen ten or more times. This sequence joins TRBV12-3 or TRBV12-4 and TRBJ1-1; D gene unclear. The V end was cut by 8 bases, the J end by 7 bases, with 11 bases between. CDR3 length: 11 residues. DNA for the CDR3: TGTGCCAGCTCGTTAGGGAGTGAAGCTTTCTTT. Its translation: CASSLGSEAFF.

V is TRBV28 and J is TRBJ2-5; no reliable D call. Germline V CDR1 and CDR2: MDHEN, SYDVKM. With 10 bases removed from V and 4 bases from J, the gap between germline ends came to 4 bases. The CDR3 is 9 amino acids. CDR3 region: CATRETQYF. For the CDR3, the DNA is TGTGCCACCCGAGAGACCCAGTACTTC.

This clonotype was recorded many times. This chain joins TRBV5-5 and TRBJ2-6; D remains unclear. V gave up 0 bases and J gave up 0 bases, with 7 bases separating them. The CDR3 has 16 amino acids. Germline CDR1 SGHKS, CDR2 YYEKEE (reference sequence). CDR3 sequence (DNA): TGTGCCAGCAGCTTGGGACACCTCTCTGGGGCCAACGTCCTGACTTTC. Its protein product is CASSLGHLSGANVLTF.

This clonotype was seen many times. The chain recombines TRBV12-3 or TRBV12-4 with TRBJ2-5, with TRBD1 matching 10 bases. Trimming at V came to 4 bases and at J to 4 bases, leaving 6 bases not matched to a gene. The CDR3 extends over 15 amino acids. The CDR3: CASSYPTGGVETQYF. In DNA form, the CDR3 reads TGTGCCAGCAGTTACCCGACAGGGGGCGTAGAGACCCAGTACTTC.

V is TRBV11-2 and J is TRBJ2-2, with D perhaps matching TRBD2 (5 bases). CDR1 is SGHAT and CDR2 is FQNNGV in the germline V gene. Trimming left V 1 base short and J 3 bases short, with 9 bases between. The length of the CDR3 is 15 residues. The CDR3 region has the DNA TGTGCCAGCAGCTTAGGAGGGTATTACACCGGGGAGCTGTTTTTT. Translated: CASSLGGYYTGELFF.

This clonotype was found many times. The CDR3 region has the DNA TGTGCCAGTAGTCTACGCGGGCAGTCGAACACTGAAGCTTTCTTT. It codes for CASSLRGQSNTEAFF. The rearrangement links TRBV19 to TRBJ1-1, with D uncertain. The CDR3 has 15 residues. V dropped 5 bases and J dropped 1 base, with 14 bases sitting between them. CDR1 is LNHDA, CDR2 SQIVND, per germline (reference sequence). Supplemented by reference TRBV19 and TRBJ1-1, the full variable domain reads DGGITQSPKYLFRKEGQNVTLSCEQNLNHDAMYWYRQDPGQGLRLIYYSQIVNDFQKGDIAEGYSVSREKKESFPLTVTSAQKNPTAFYLCASSLRGQSNTEAFFGQGTRLTVV.

In its sample, this clonotype was seen many times. V and J are TRBV7-8 and TRBJ2-2; 7 positions agree with TRBD1. V gave up 6 bases and J gave up 4 bases; unmatched junction bases: 8. Germline values: CDR1 SGHVS, CDR2 FQNEAQ. This CDR3 is 15 amino acids long. The chain's CDR3 is CASRRGGLGTGELFF. CDR3 nucleotides: TGTGCCAGCAGACGAGGGGGCTTGGGCACCGGGGAGCTGTTTTTT.

This clonotype was counted ten times or more. This chain joins TRBV20-1 and TRBJ2-7; TRBD2 is a possible D gene (6 bases). The CDR3 loop spans 11 amino acids. V was clipped by 6 bases and J by 6 bases, with 12 bases between them. CDR1 DFQATT and CDR2 SNEGSKA come from the germline V gene (reference sequence). Written as DNA, the CDR3 is TGCAGTGCCAAGGACTACAGCGAGCAGTACTTC. Its translation is CSAKDYSEQYF.

This clonotype was counted between two and nine times. V is TRBV2 and J is TRBJ2-2; a possible D gene is TRBD2 (6 bases). V was clipped by 6 bases and J by 2 bases, with 13 bases between them. The CDR3 sequence is 15 residues long. Germline CDR1 SNHLY, CDR2 FYNNEI. CDR3 protein: CASRTGTLNTGELFF. The CDR3, as DNA: TGTGCCAGCAGGACCGGGACTTTAAACACCGGGGAGCTGTTTTTT. Filled out from reference TRBV2 and TRBJ2-2, the complete variable domain reads EPEVTQTPSHQVTQMGQEVILRCVPISNHLYFYWYRQILGQKVEFLVSFYNNEISEKSEIFDDQFSVERPDGSNFTLKIRSTKLEDSAMYFCASRTGTLNTGELFFGEGSRLTVL.

This clonotype occurred once. The chain recombines TRBV3-1 with TRBJ1-3; D is unclear. V lost 8 bases and J 4 bases, leaving 9 bases between the germline ends. This CDR3 comprises 12 residues. CDR1 LGHDT and CDR2 YNNKEL come from the germline V gene (reference sequence). The CDR3 DNA reads TGTGCCAGCGGTGGCAGAGGAAACACCATATATTTT. Encoded protein: CASGGRGNTIYF. The full variable domain, with the rest looked up from reference TRBV3-1 and TRBJ1-3, is DTAVSQTPKYLVTQMGNDKSIKCEQNLGHDTMYWYKQDSKKFLKIMFSYNNKELIINETVPNRFSPKSPDKAHLNLHINSLELGDSAVYFCASGGRGNTIYFGEGSWLTVV.

Many counts were recorded for this clonotype. The chain links TRBV5-1 to TRBJ1-1; D is uncertain. Germline V gives CDR1 SGHRS, CDR2 YFSETQ. V shed 0 bases and J shed 8 bases, with 11 bases lying between them. This CDR3 contains 13 residues. The CDR3 bases are TGCGCCAGCAGCTTGGCCTCGACGGAAGAAGCTTTCTTT. This gives the protein CASSLASTEEAFF.

This clonotype was seen repeatedly, ten times or more. The CDR3 DNA follows: TGTGCCTGGAGTGTACTTTCAGAGTTGCCCTACACCTTC. Protein sequence: CAWSVLSELPYTF. The rearrangement joins TRBV30 to TRBJ1-2; D is unclear. Germline V gene sequence: CDR1 GTSNPN, CDR2 SVGIG (reference sequence). The CDR3 is made up of 13 amino acids. Between the trimmed V and J ends, which lost 0 bases and 10 bases, there was a span of 15 bases.

This clonotype showed up many times. V usage is TRBV7-2 and J usage is TRBJ2-7; TRBD2 agrees at 10 bases. CDR3 length: 12 residues. V lost 8 bases and J lost 5; bases outside the gene matches: 3. Germline CDR1 reads SGHTA; CDR2 reads FQGNSA. The CDR3 DNA follows: TGTGCCAGCGGTAGCGGGAGGAACGAGCAGTACTTC. This gives the protein CASGSGRNEQYF.

This clonotype was counted ten times or more. The chain joins TRBV6-2 or TRBV6-3 to TRBJ1-6; no clear D. The V and J ends lost 2 bases and 5 bases respectively, with 25 bases between them. Germline values: CDR1 MNHEY, CDR2 SVGEGT. The CDR3 consists of 20 residues. CDR3 amino acids: CASSYRKPGPSRRDNSPLHF. CDR3 coding DNA: TGTGCCAGCAGTTACCGCAAGCCGGGCCCAAGCCGCCGGGATAATTCACCCCTCCACTTT.

The rearrangement links TRBV9 to TRBJ2-7; perhaps TRBD1 as D (6 bases). Trimming removed 3 bases from V and 2 bases from J, with 12 bases in between. This CDR3 is built from 14 residues. Looked up from germline, CDR1 is SGDLS and CDR2 is YYNGEE. The CDR3 DNA sequence: TGTGCCAGCAGCGCCGGACAGTTTCCCTACGAGCAGTACTTC. Encoded protein: CASSAGQFPYEQYF.

The table lists this clonotype with many counts. The chain joins TRBV12-3 or TRBV12-4 to TRBJ2-7; TRBD2 might be the D (5 bases). Deletions cut 5 bases from V and 1 base from J, with 15 bases between. The CDR3 has 15 residues. The CDR3 spells CASSTDSRVSYEQYF. The CDR3, as DNA: TGTGCCAGCAGTACGGACTCCAGAGTTTCCTACGAGCAGTACTTC.

The chain has TRBV6-5 and TRBJ1-2; D is uncertain. Looked up from germline, CDR1 is MNHEY and CDR2 is SVGAGI. CDR3 length: 13 residues. V lost 6 bases and J lost 7, with 15 bases in between. The CDR3 DNA reads TGTGCCAGCAGCTACGGGTTTCCGTCTGGCTACACCTTC. This sequence encodes CASSYGFPSGYTF.

This clonotype appeared a single time. Its ends do not fully match the called genes, so a read error is possible. The J gene is TRBJ2-7, the V gene TRBV6-2 or TRBV6-3; D remains ambiguous. Germline CDR1 is MNHEY and CDR2 is SVGEGT. The CDR3 spans 15 residues. CDR3 region: CASSYNYQTAYEQCF. The CDR3 bases are TGTGCCAGCAGTTATAACTACCAGACCGCCTACGAGCAGTGCTTC.

This clonotype was counted only a few times. The J gene is TRBJ1-1, the V gene TRBV10-1; D is possibly TRBD1 (6 bases). Germline loops: CDR1 WNHNN, CDR2 SYGVQD (reference sequence). CDR3 size: 15 residues. V dropped 8 bases and J dropped 0 bases, with 16 bases sitting between them. For the CDR3, the DNA is TGCGCCAGCCACTACAGGGACCCGATGAACACTGAAGCTTTCTTT. This sequence encodes CASHYRDPMNTEAFF.

This clonotype was recorded many times. The chain is built from TRBV20-1 and TRBJ2-5; possible D gene TRBD2, 6 bases. CDR3 length: 14 residues. V was cut by 0 bases and J by 5 bases, with 13 bases left in between. CDR1 is DFQATT, CDR2 SNEGSKA, per germline (reference sequence). CDR3 residues: CSARDWAGKETQYF. The CDR3 DNA sequence: TGCAGTGCTAGAGATTGGGCGGGAAAGGAGACCCAGTACTTC.

This clonotype was seen at least ten times. The chain joins TRBV6-2 or TRBV6-3 to TRBJ1-5, with a weak D call TRBD1 (6 bases). CDR3 length equals 14 residues. The V gene lost 7 bases and the J gene lost 0 bases, with 10 bases spanning the gap. Germline CDR1 MNHEY, CDR2 SVGEGT. CDR3 bases: TGTGCCAGCATGGGACATTATAGCAATCAGCCCCAGCATTTT. It codes for CASMGHYSNQPQHF.

V and J are TRBV28 and TRBJ1-2, with D possibly matching TRBD1 (6 bases). The V gene's germline CDR1 is MDHEN and CDR2 SYDVKM. The V end lost 2 bases, the J end lost 4 bases, and 11 bases lay between the germline ends. The CDR3 covers 14 residues. This chain's CDR3 is CASSLGGLVYGYTF. The CDR3 DNA follows: TGTGCCAGCAGTTTAGGGGGGCTCGTCTATGGCTACACCTTC.